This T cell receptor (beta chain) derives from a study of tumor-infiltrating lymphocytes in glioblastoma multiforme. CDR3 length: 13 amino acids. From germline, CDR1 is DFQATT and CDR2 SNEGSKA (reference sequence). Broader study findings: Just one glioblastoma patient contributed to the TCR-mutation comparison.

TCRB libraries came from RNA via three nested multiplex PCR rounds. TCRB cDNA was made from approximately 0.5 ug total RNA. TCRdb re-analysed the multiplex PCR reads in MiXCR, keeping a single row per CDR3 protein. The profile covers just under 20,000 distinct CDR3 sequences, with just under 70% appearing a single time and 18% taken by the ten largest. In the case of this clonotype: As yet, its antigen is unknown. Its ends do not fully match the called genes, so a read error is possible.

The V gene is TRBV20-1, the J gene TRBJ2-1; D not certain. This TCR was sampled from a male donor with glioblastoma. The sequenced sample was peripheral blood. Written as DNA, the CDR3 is TGCAGAGCTAGATGGCAGGCCTACAATGAGCGGTTCTTC. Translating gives CRARWQAYNERFF.